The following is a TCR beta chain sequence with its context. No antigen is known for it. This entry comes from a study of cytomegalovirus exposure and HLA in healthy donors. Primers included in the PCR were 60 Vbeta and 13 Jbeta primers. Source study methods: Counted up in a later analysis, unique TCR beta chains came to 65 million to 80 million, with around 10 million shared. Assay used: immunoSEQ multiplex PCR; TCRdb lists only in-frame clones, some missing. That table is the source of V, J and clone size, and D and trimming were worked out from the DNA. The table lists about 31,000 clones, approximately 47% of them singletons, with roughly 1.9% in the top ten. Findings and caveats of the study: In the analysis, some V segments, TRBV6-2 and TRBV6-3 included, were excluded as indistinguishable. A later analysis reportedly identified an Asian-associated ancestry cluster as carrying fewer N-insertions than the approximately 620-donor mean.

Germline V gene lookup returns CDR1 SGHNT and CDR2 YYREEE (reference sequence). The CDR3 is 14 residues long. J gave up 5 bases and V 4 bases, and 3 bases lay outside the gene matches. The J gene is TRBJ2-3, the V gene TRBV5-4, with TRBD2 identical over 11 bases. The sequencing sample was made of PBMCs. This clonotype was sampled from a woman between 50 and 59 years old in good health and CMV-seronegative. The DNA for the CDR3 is TGTGCCAGCAGCCTCACTAGCGGGGGAGATACGCAGTATTTT. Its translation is CASSLTSGGDTQYF.